A single sample is the source of the 2 T cell receptor beta chains below, sequenced in a study of T-cell reconstitution after alpha-beta-depleted transplantation in children. During its preparation, the TCRbeta library received unique molecular identifiers. TCRdb recomputed calls from the PCR reads with MiXCR, one row per CDR3 protein. This table has around 490,000 distinct CDR3 sequences, about an eighth appearing once. The input for sequencing was PBMCs, mostly from graft donor cells, taken 180 days after TCRalphabeta/CD19-depleted stem cell transplant. The receptors here all came from a female patient under 10 years old who had a stem cell transplant for aplastic anemia, so the T cells may come from the graft donor.

This clonotype occurred a few times. The rearrangement links TRBV7-9 to TRBJ1-1; D might be TRBD1 (5 bases). In germline, CDR1 is SEHNR, CDR2 FQNEAQ (reference sequence). This CDR3 comprises 15 residues. Between the trimmed V and J ends, which lost 1 base and 1 base, there was a span of 10 bases. CDR3 bases: TGTGCCAGCAGCTTAGTCGGACACACGAACACTGAAGCTTTCTTT. Protein: CASSLVGHTNTEAFF. Full variable domain (rest looked up from reference TRBV7-9 and TRBJ1-1): DTGVSQNPRHKITKRGQNVTFRCDPISEHNRLYWYRQTLGQGPEFLTYFQNEAQLEKSRLLSDRFSAERPKGSFSTLEIQRTEQGDSAMYLCASSLVGHTNTEAFFGQGTRLTVV.

The rearrangement uses TRBV12-3 or TRBV12-4 and TRBJ2-4; tentatively, D is TRBD1 (6 bases). V lost 6 bases to trimming and J lost 3 bases, with 21 bases between them. The CDR3 length is 17 residues. CDR3 region: CASRGLTGISDKNIQYF. In DNA, the CDR3 is TGTGCCAGCAGGGGCCTCACAGGGATATCGGACAAAAACATTCAGTACTTC.